The clone carrying this TCR beta chain turned up a few times. These data belong to a study of blood T cell repertoires in COVID-19. Study as a whole: Sites in the United States, Italy and Spain provided acute and convalescent COVID-19 samples. In each case, the material was cDNA or gDNA derived from T cells, B-cell-depleted T cells, or PBMCs.

As processed by the authors: Counts of nucleated cells, estimated from reference gene primer amplification, were obtained. The protocol was immunoSEQ multiplex PCR, while the TCRdb copy is restricted to in-frame clones and leaves out a portion. V and J calls and clone size are as listed in that table; D and trimming were resolved from the DNA. The sample records some 130,000 clones, approximately 80% being singletons. V lost 5 bases and J lost 2, with 12 bases in between. The CDR3 sequence is 14 residues long. CDR1 and CDR2 (germline): MNHEY, SMNVEV (reference sequence). The chain combines TRBV27 with TRBJ1-1, with D uncertain. Sample: peripheral blood. The TCR comes from a man aged 60 to 69 who had recovered from COVID-19. The CDR3 coding sequence is TGTGCCAGCAGTCCTGCGGAACAAAACACTGAAGCTTTCTTT. This translates into CASSPAEQNTEAFF.